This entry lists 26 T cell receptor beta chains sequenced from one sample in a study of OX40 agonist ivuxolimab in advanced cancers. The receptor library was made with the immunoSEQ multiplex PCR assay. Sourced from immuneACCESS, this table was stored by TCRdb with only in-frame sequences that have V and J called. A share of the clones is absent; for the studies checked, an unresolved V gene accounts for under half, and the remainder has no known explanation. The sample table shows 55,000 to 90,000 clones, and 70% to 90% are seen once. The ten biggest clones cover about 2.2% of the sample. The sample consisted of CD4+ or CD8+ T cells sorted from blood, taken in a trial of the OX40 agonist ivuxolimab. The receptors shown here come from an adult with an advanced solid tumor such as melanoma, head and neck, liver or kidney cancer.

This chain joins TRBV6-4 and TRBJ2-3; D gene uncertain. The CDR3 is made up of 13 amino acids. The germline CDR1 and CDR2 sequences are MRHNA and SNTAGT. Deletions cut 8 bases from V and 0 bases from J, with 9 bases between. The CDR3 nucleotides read TGTGCCAGCTCCTTTTCTAGCACAGATACGCAGTATTTT. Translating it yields CASSFSSTDTQYF.

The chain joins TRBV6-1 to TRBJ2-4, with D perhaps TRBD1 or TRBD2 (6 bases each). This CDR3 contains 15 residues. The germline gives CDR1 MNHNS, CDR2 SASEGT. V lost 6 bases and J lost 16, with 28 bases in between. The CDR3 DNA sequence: TGTGCCAGCAGCCCGCTGGGGGCTAGCGCTACGCGTTTATACTTC. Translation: CASSPLGASATRLYF.

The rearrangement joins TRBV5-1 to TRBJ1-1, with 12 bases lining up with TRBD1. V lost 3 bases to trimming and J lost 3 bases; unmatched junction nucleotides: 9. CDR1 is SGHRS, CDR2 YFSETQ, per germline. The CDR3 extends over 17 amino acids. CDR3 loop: CASSSTGTGGWDTEAFF. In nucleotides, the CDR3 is TGCGCCAGCAGCTCCACCGGGACAGGGGGCTGGGACACTGAAGCTTTCTTT.

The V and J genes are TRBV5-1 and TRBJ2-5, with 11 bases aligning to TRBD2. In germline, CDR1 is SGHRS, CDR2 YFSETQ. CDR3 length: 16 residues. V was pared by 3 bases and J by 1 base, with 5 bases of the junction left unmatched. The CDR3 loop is CASSSTSGSVQETQYF. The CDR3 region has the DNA TGCGCCAGCAGCTCCACTAGCGGGAGCGTCCAAGAGACCCAGTACTTC.

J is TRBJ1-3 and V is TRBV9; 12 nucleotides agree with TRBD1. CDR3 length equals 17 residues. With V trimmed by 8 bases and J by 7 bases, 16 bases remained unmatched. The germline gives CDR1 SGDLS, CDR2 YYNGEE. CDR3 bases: TGTGCCAGATTCGTTCCGGGACAGGGGGCTTTAGGGAACACCATATATTTT. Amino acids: CARFVPGQGALGNTIYF. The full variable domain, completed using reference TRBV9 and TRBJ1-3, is DSGVTQTPKHLITATGQRVTLRCSPRSGDLSVYWYQQSLDQGLQFLIQYYNGEERAKGNILERFSAQQFPDLHSELNLSSLELGDSALYFCARFVPGQGALGNTIYFGEGSWLTVV.

The CDR3 nucleotides read TGTGCCAGCAAGCGGGACAGGGGGCCCTACGAGCAGTACTTC. Protein sequence: CASKRDRGPYEQYF. This chain links TRBV2 with TRBJ2-7; 12 positions agree with TRBD1. With 7 bases clipped from V and 2 bases from J, the junction kept 3 bases outside the gene matches. Germline assignment: CDR1 SNHLY and CDR2 FYNNEI. This CDR3 comprises 14 residues. The full variable domain, completed using reference TRBV2 and TRBJ2-7, is EPEVTQTPSHQVTQMGQEVILRCVPISNHLYFYWYRQILGQKVEFLVSFYNNEISEKSEIFDDQFSVERPDGSNFTLKIRSTKLEDSAMYFCASKRDRGPYEQYFGPGTRLTVT.

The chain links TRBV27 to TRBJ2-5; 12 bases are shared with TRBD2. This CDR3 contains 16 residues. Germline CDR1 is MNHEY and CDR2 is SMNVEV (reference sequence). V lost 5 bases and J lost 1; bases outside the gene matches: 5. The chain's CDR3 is CASSPWTSGTQETQYF. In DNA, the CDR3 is TGTGCCAGCAGTCCCTGGACTAGCGGGACCCAAGAGACCCAGTACTTC.

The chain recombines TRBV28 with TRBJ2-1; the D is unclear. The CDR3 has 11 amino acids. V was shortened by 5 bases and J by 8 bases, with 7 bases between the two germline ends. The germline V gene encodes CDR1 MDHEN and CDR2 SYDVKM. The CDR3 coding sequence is TGTGCCAGCAGTGCCACCGATGAGCAGTTCTTC. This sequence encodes CASSATDEQFF.

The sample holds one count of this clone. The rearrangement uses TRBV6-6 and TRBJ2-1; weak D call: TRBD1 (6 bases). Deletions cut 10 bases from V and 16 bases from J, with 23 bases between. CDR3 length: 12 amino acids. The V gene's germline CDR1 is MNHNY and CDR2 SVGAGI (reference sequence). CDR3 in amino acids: CATSLGQLTLFF. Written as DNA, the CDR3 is TGTGCCACCTCCCTGGGACAACTTACCCTCTTCTTC.

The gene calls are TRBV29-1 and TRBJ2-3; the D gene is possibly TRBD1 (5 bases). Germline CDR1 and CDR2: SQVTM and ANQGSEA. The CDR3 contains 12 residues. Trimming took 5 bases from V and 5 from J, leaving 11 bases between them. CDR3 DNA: TGCAGCGTTCGCCAGGGTAGAGATACGCAGTATTTT. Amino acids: CSVRQGRDTQYF.

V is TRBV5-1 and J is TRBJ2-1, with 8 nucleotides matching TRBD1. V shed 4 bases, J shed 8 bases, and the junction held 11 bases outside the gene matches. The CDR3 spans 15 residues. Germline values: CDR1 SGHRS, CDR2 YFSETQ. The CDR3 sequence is CASSPGQGIRDEQFF. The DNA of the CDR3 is TGCGCCAGCAGCCCAGGACAGGGAATTCGTGATGAGCAGTTCTTC.

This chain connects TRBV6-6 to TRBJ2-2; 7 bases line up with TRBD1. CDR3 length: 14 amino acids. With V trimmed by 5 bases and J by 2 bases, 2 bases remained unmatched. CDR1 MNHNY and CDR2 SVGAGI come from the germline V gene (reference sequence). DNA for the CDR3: TGTGCCAGCAGTGACAGGGTTAACACCGGGGAGCTGTTTTTT. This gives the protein CASSDRVNTGELFF.

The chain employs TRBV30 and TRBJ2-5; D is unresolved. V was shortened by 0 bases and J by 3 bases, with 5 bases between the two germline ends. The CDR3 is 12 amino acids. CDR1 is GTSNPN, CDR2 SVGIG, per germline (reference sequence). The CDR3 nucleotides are TGTGCCTGGAGTGTACTGGAAGAGACCCAGTACTTC. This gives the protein CAWSVLEETQYF.

For the CDR3, the DNA is TGTGCCAGCAGCCCTGTAATAGTCTACGAGCAGTACTTC. The encoded protein is CASSPVIVYEQYF. The chain couples TRBV7-9 to TRBJ2-7; D gene ambiguous. V was pared by 5 bases and J by 3 bases, with 11 bases between. The germline V gene has CDR1 SEHNR and CDR2 FQNEAQ (reference sequence). The length of the CDR3 is 13 residues.

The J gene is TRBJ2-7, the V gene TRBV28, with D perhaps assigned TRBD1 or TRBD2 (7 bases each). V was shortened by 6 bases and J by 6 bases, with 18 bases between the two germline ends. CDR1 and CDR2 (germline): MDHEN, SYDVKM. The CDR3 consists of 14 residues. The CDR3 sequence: CASRLGEGASEQYF. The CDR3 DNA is TGTGCCAGCAGACTCGGGGAGGGGGCTTCCGAGCAGTACTTC.

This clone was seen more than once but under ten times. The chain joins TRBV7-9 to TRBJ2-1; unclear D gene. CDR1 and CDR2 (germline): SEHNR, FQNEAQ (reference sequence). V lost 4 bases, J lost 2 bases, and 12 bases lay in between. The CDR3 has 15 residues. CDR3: CASSSYAAPYNEQFF. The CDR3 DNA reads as TGTGCCAGCAGCTCCTACGCGGCTCCCTACAATGAGCAGTTCTTC.

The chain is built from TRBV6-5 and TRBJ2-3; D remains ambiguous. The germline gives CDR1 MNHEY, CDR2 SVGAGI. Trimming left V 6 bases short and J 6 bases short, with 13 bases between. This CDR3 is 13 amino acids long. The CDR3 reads CASRPSGEDTQYF. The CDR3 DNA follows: TGTGCCAGCAGGCCCTCCGGTGAGGATACGCAGTATTTT.

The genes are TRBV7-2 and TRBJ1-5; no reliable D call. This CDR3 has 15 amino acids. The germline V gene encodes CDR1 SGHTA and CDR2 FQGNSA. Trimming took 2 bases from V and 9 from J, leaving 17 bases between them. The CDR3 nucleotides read TGTGCCAGCAGCTTACAAGGCCGTATAGCATGGCCCCAGCATTTT. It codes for CASSLQGRIAWPQHF.

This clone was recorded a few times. The DNA of the CDR3 is TGTGCCAGCAGCTTAGCCGCGGGACTAGCGGGGTCATACAATGAGCAGTTCTTC. It specifies CASSLAAGLAGSYNEQFF. The chain uses TRBV7-4 and TRBJ2-1; 13 bases are shared with TRBD2. The CDR3 consists of 18 residues. With 0 bases clipped from V and 4 bases from J, the junction kept 6 bases outside the gene matches. Germline CDR1 and CDR2: SGHVT and SQSDAQ.

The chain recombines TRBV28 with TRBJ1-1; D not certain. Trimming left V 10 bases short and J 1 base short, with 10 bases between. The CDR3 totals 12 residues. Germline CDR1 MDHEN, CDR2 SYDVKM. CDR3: CATVRENTEAFF. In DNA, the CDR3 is TGTGCCACCGTCCGGGAGAACACTGAAGCTTTCTTT.

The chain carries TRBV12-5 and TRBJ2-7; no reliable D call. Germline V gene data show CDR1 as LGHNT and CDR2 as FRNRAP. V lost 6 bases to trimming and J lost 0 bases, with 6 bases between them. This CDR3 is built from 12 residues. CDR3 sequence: CASGRSSYEQYF. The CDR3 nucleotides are TGTGCTAGTGGGCGGTCCTCCTACGAGCAGTACTTC. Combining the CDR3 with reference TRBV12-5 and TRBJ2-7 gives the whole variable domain DARVTQTPRHKVTEMGQEVTMRCQPILGHNTVFWYRQTMMQGLELLAYFRNRAPLDDSGMPKDRFSAEMPDATLATLKIQPSEPRDSAVYFCASGRSSYEQYFGPGTRLTVT.

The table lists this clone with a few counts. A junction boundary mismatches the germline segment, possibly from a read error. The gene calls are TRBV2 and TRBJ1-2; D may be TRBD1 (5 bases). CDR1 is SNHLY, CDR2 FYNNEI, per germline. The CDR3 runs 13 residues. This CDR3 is CASSEAGWRGYTF. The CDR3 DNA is TGTGCCAGCAGCGAAGCAGGGTGGCGTGGCTACACCTTC.

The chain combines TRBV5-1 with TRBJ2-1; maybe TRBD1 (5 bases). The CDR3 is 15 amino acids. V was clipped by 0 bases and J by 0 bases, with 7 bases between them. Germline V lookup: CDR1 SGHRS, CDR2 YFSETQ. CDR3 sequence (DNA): TGCGCCAGCAGCTTGGTAAGGGGCTCCTACAATGAGCAGTTCTTC. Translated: CASSLVRGSYNEQFF.

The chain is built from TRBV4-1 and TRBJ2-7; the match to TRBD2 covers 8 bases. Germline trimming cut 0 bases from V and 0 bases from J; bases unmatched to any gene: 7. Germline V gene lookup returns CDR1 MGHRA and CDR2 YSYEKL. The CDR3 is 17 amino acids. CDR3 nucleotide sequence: TGCGCCAGCAGCCAAGATCGGGAGGGATCAAGCTCCTACGAGCAGTACTTC. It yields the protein CASSQDREGSSSYEQYF.

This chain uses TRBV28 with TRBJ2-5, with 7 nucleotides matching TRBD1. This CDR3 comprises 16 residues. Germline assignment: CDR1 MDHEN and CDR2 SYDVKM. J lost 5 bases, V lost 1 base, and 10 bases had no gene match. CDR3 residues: CASSLLAQTGEETQYF. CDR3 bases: TGTGCCAGCAGTTTATTAGCCCAAACAGGGGAGGAGACCCAGTACTTC.

CDR3 DNA: TGTGCCAGCAGCCAACAGGGGAGCTACACCTTC. This codes for CASSQQGSYTF. The J gene is TRBJ1-2, the V gene TRBV28; TRBD1 aligns across 7 bases. The CDR3 covers 11 residues. The junction had 4 bases not matched to a gene; V was cut back by 6 bases and J by 9 bases. Germline values: CDR1 MDHEN, CDR2 SYDVKM.